The 12 T cell receptor beta chains below were found in one sample sequenced in a study of graft-versus-host responses after intestinal transplantation. Profiling relied on immunoSEQ multiplex PCR, and the TCRdb table lists in-frame clones only, not all of them. The sample holds approximately 130,000 clones, around 94% seen once. These receptors lack a known antigen. Sample: unstimulated CD4+ T cells sorted from spleen or lymph node cells, taken before intestinal transplant. These receptors all stem from a human donor who received an intestinal transplant.

The chain links TRBV2 to TRBJ2-7; D might be TRBD2 (6 bases). The CDR3 has 13 amino acids. Trimming cost V 6 bases and J 2 bases, with 11 bases left between them. Germline V gives CDR1 SNHLY, CDR2 FYNNEI. The CDR3 DNA reads as TGTGCCAGCAGAGGGACTTTAGCCTACGAGCAGTACTTC. Translated: CASRGTLAYEQYF.

V and J are TRBV7-8 and TRBJ1-2, with D possibly TRBD1 on 5 matching bases. CDR3 length: 15 amino acids. CDR1 is SGHVS and CDR2 is FQNEAQ in the germline V gene. The ends were cut back, 0 bases at V and 10 bases at J, with 18 bases in the middle. CDR3 DNA sequence: TGTGCCAGCAGCTTAGCGCGCGGGGCGTCTTTAGTCTACACCTTC. Amino acids: CASSLARGASLVYTF.

This clone was seen once. Here the CDR3 reads CASSRRGLNEKLFF. The CDR3 DNA is TGTGCCAGCAGTCGCAGGGGTCTTAATGAAAAACTGTTTTTT. J is TRBJ1-4 and V is TRBV6-1, with D maybe TRBD1 (6 bases). Trimming removed 5 bases from V and 4 bases from J, with 11 bases in between. CDR1 is MNHNS, CDR2 SASEGT, per germline. The CDR3 is made up of 14 amino acids.

The CDR3 DNA reads TGTGCCAGCAGCCCCAAGGGCCTAGCGGGGGTAGAGCAGTACTTC. Its translation is CASSPKGLAGVEQYF. The rearrangement joins TRBV7-3 to TRBJ2-7; 10 positions match TRBD2. V lost 5 bases and J lost 7; bases outside the gene matches: 11. CDR3 length equals 15 residues. Germline assignment: CDR1 SGHTA and CDR2 FQGTGA.

The chain recombines TRBV29-1 with TRBJ2-7; the D gene is possibly TRBD2 (5 bases). The V and J ends lost 5 bases and 4 bases respectively, with 12 bases between them. The CDR3 sequence is 12 residues long. The germline gives CDR1 SQVTM, CDR2 ANQGSEA. Here the CDR3 reads CSVKSGDYEQYF. The CDR3 DNA reads TGCAGCGTTAAGAGCGGCGATTACGAGCAGTACTTC.

This clone appeared once. The chain has TRBV30 and TRBJ1-2, with D unresolved. The CDR3 is 13 residues long. Deletions cut 4 bases from V and 6 bases from J, with 15 bases between. Germline CDR1 and CDR2: GTSNPN and SVGIG (reference sequence). This chain's CDR3 is CAWTFRPENGYTF. The CDR3 DNA follows: TGTGCCTGGACCTTCAGACCAGAAAATGGCTACACCTTC.

The chain joins TRBV5-1 to TRBJ1-4; D not resolved. The V end was cut by 0 bases, the J end by 3 bases, with 9 bases between. CDR3 length: 15 amino acids. Germline CDR1 and CDR2: SGHRS and YFSETQ. This chain's CDR3 is CASSLDGVSNEKLFF. Written as DNA, the CDR3 is TGCGCCAGCAGCTTGGATGGGGTTTCTAATGAAAAACTGTTTTTT.

The V gene is TRBV6-1, the J gene TRBJ2-1; the D is unclear. CDR1 is MNHNS, CDR2 SASEGT, per germline. CDR3 length: 12 residues. V was shortened by 5 bases and J by 8 bases, with 10 bases between the two germline ends. For the CDR3, the DNA is TGTGCCAGCAGTTTGGCAATCCATGAGCAGTTCTTC. Its protein is CASSLAIHEQFF.

The CDR3 region is CASSDAGRGRGSYEQYF. The CDR3 DNA sequence: TGTGCCAGCAGTGACGCGGGAAGGGGCCGTGGCTCCTACGAGCAGTACTTC. The chain recombines TRBV6-1 with TRBJ2-7, with D perhaps TRBD2 (6 bases). Germline V gene lookup returns CDR1 MNHNS and CDR2 SASEGT. V was shortened by 3 bases and J by 0 bases, with 18 bases between the two germline ends. The CDR3 spans 17 residues.

The chain has TRBV19 and TRBJ1-5; possible D gene TRBD1, 6 bases. The V gene lost 7 bases and the J gene lost 8 bases, with 27 bases spanning the gap. This CDR3 contains 17 residues. CDR1 is LNHDA, CDR2 SQIVND, per germline (reference sequence). CDR3 protein: CASNSRVEQGFGKPQHF. The DNA for the CDR3 is TGTGCCAGTAATAGTAGGGTGGAACAGGGATTCGGGAAGCCCCAGCATTTT. The full variable domain, with the rest looked up from reference TRBV19 and TRBJ1-5, is DGGITQSPKYLFRKEGQNVTLSCEQNLNHDAMYWYRQDPGQGLRLIYYSQIVNDFQKGDIAEGYSVSREKKESFPLTVTSAQKNPTAFYLCASNSRVEQGFGKPQHFGDGTRLSIL.

This chain connects TRBV5-6 to TRBJ1-1; D call uncertain. The CDR3 length is 13 residues. V lost 0 bases to trimming and J lost 3 bases, with 6 bases between them. The V gene's germline CDR1 is SGHDT and CDR2 YYEEEE. The CDR3 DNA reads as TGTGCCAGCAGCTTGGCCCTGGACACTGAAGCTTTCTTT. It translates to CASSLALDTEAFF.

The CDR3 sequence is CASSDFLAGGRIGELFF. DNA of the CDR3: TGTGCCAGCAGTGATTTCCTGGCGGGGGGCCGGATCGGGGAGCTGTTTTTT. This rearrangement joins TRBV2 to TRBJ2-2; TRBD2 matches 8 bases. The V gene end was trimmed by 3 bases and the J gene end by 7 bases; junction bases not matched to a gene: 13. CDR3 length: 17 residues. Germline V gene sequence: CDR1 SNHLY, CDR2 FYNNEI.